A selection of T cell receptor beta chains follows, all from one sample in a study of chemoradiotherapy in HPV16-positive cancers. TCRdb's table, derived via immunoSEQ multiplex PCR, lists solely in-frame clones and lacks some. This table holds 25,000 to 30,000 clones, roughly 92% found once. Sequencing was performed on blood, taken from a patient who underwent chemoradiotherapy. Receptor source: a human donor with HPV-associated anogenital cancer. Both conserved end residues are part of each CDR3. D genes are given only for firm matches. Clone size, where shown, is once, few, many, or a class for clones that have expanded.

>-|-|TRBV18|TRBJ2-7
TGTGCCAGCTCATGGGGCTACGAGCAGTACTTC
CASSWGYEQYF
>TRBD1|-|TRBV7-2|TRBJ2-7
TGTGCCAGCAGCTACAGGGGGCGCCTCTACGAGCAGTACTTC
CASSYRGRLYEQYF
>TRBD1|-|TRBV7-2|TRBJ1-1
TGTGCCAGCAGCTCCCGACAGGGGGGGGGCACTGAAGCTTTCTTT
CASSSRQGGGTEAFF
>-|-|TRBV7-2|TRBJ2-7
TGTGCCAGCAGCTTAGCGGGGACCAGCTCCTACGAGCAGTACTTC
CASSLAGTSSYEQYF
>-|-|TRBV6-1|TRBJ1-1
TGTGCCAGCGGTAATCTAAAGGGCACTGAAGCTTTCTTT
CASGNLKGTEAFF
>TRBD2|-|TRBV12-5|TRBJ2-1
TGTGCTAGTGGTATAAGCGGGGGGGAAAGGGATGAGCAGTTCTTC
CASGISGGERDEQFF
>-|-|TRBV6-5|TRBJ2-7
TGTGCCAGCAGTTACGGGCAGCTCTCCTACGAGCAGTACTTC
CASSYGQLSYEQYF
>TRBD1|-|TRBV7-9|TRBJ2-7
TGTGCCAGCAGTACACGAGGGGGGACAGGGTTGAACGAGCAGTACTTC
CASSTRGGTGLNEQYF
>-|-|TRBV5-1|TRBJ1-2
TGCGCCAGCAGCCTGATGGACTCTGGCTACACCTTC
CASSLMDSGYTF
>-|-|TRBV15|TRBJ2-4
TGTGCCACCAGCAGAGTTTGGGGTAGCGGATTAGGCAAAAACATTCAGTACTTC
CATSRVWGSGLGKNIQYF
>-|once|TRBV5-1|TRBJ1-1
TGCGCCAGCAGCTTGGGATTAGAGAACACTGAAGCTTTCTTT
CASSLGLENTEAFF
>-|-|TRBV4-2|TRBJ2-7
TGTGCCAGCAGCCCCACCACAGGGAGCTCCTACGAGCAGTACTTC
CASSPTTGSSYEQYF
>-|-|TRBV14|TRBJ1-1
TGTGCCAGCAGCCAAGATTTAGTCGGTGAAGCTTTCTTT
CASSQDLVGEAFF
>TRBD1|-|TRBV5-1|TRBJ2-5
TGCGCCAGCAGTTCCGGGACAGGGGAAGAGACCCAGTACTTC
CASSSGTGEETQYF
>-|-|TRBV9|TRBJ2-3
TGTGCCAGCAGCTCGCAGGGGATAGGCACAGATACGCAGTATTTT
CASSSQGIGTDTQYF
>-|-|TRBV6-5|TRBJ1-5
TGTGCCAGCAGCCCGGGACTAGGGTGGAATCAGCCCCAGCATTTT
CASSPGLGWNQPQHF
>-|-|TRBV5-4|TRBJ2-7
TGTGCCAGCAGCTTGGCCTTGGGCGAGCAGTACTTC
CASSLALGEQYF
>-|-|TRBV19|TRBJ2-2
TGTGCCAGTAGTACCGGACCGAACACCGGGGAGCTGTTTTTT
CASSTGPNTGELFF
>TRBD1|once|TRBV28|TRBJ1-4
TGTGCCAGCAGTATCACCACAGGGGGCGCGGAAAAACTGTTTTTT
CASSITTGGAEKLFF
>-|-|TRBV7-7|TRBJ2-6
TGTGCCAGCAGCCAAGGGGCTGGGGCCAACGTCCTGACTTTC
CASSQGAGANVLTF
>-|-|TRBV21-1|TRBJ2-5
TGTGCCAGCAGCAAACGGACTAGCGGGAGGGAGGAGACCCAGTACTTC
CASSKRTSGREETQYF
>TRBD2|-|TRBV2|TRBJ2-1
TGTGCCAGCAGTTCTAGCGGGAGCCTCTACAATGAGCAGTTCTTC
CASSSSGSLYNEQFF
>TRBD1|-|TRBV6-1|TRBJ1-3
TGTGCCAGCAGTCGTACAGGGGGTGCAAACACCATATATTTT
CASSRTGGANTIYF
>-|-|TRBV2|TRBJ2-7
TGTGCCAGCAGTGAATATGGGGGAACACCCCGGAGGGAGCAGTACTTC
CASSEYGGTPRREQYF
>-|-|TRBV28|TRBJ2-7
TGTGCCAGCAGGGGGGGTACCTACGAGCAGTACTTC
CASRGGTYEQYF
>-|-|TRBV6-5|TRBJ1-1
TGTGCCAGCAGTAACCGGGCACCCGGCGAAGCTTTCTTT
CASSNRAPGEAFF
>TRBD1|-|TRBV2|TRBJ1-4
TGTGCCAGCATCTTCGGGACAGCTACTAATGAAAAACTGTTTTTT
CASIFGTATNEKLFF
>TRBD2|-|TRBV15|TRBJ2-1
TGTGCCACCAGCAGAGATAGGGCAGCGGGGGGTTACAATGAGCAGTTCTTC
CATSRDRAAGGYNEQFF